This T cell receptor beta chain was sequenced during a study of blood T cell repertoires in COVID-19 (dated by TCRdb to the early 2020s). General notes on the study: Samples from collaborators originated in the United States, Italy and Spain and spanned both the acute and convalescent phases of COVID-19. The material from the prospective study consisted of cDNA or gDNA derived from T cells, B-cell-depleted T cells, or PBMCs. Subjects who had been exposed to COVID-19, were actively infected with it, or had recovered from it provided the deeply sampled blood TCRbeta repertoires that made up the dataset. The repertoires were made available in a free public database intended to serve as a resource for research on the immune response to SARS-CoV-2. Samples were obtained from the ongoing ImmuneRACE study (first 160 participants) and from about 1,300 subjects provided by 6 global collaborators. A de-identified subject ID, COVID-19 status, age in years and sex were almost always included in the sample metadata. Where HLA class I and class II types were available, the types were taken from metadata supplied by the sample provider, not from assay-based typing. Study-level results and caveats: The amount of clinical and demographic metadata varied by source and participant and was provided uncurated.

The immunoSEQ Assay, a bias-controlled multiplex PCR, was used to amplify TCRbeta CDR3 regions from genomic DNA. Concerning the study's data processing: The number of nucleated cells in each sample was estimated from the amplification of reference gene primers within the assay. Sequence reads were collapsed and filtered to measure the absolute abundance of every unique TCRbeta CDR3 rearrangement. Productive Simpson clonality was computed per sample as the square root of Simpson's diversity index over productive rearrangements. TCRdb took over this immuneACCESS table, retaining in-frame rearrangements with V and J assigned. Such tables are incomplete; in checked studies, under half of the missing clones stem from an unresolved V gene, and the remainder is unexplained. The DNA gave D and trimming, while V, J and clone size come from that table. The sample table lists 400,000 to 550,000 clones, roughly 90% of them with a count of one. The ten largest clonotypes hold roughly 4% of the sample.

Whole blood was collected in K2EDTA tubes by collaborating institutions according to the institutions' own protocols. For TCRbeta analysis, collaborators shipped samples in one of three forms: frozen whole blood, isolated PBMCs, or DNA extracted from either of those sample types. With respect to this clone: Its antigen has not been determined. Base qualities were left out, and no much larger clone turns up one base away.

Sequencing was carried out using peripheral blood. The clonotype originates from a woman aged 25-40 years with acute or convalescent COVID-19.

In nucleotides, the sequence is TGTGCCAGCAGACAAGGACAGGGGCGTTTGGCTCAGCCCCAGCATTTT. It codes for CASRQGQGRLAQPQHF. The chain was built from TRBV2 and TRBJ1-5; 9 bases in the middle match TRBD1. Trimming takes 6 bases off V and 6 bases off J; junction bases not matched to a gene: 12. From the cysteine up to the phenylalanine, the CDR3 has a length of 16 residues. The DNA shown is the 48-base CDR3, in frame from base 1. Via the germline V gene, CDR1 is SNHLY and CDR2 FYNNEI. Reference TRBV2 and TRBJ1-5 proteins supply the regions before and after the CDR3; the full variable domain is: EPEVTQTPSHQVTQMGQEVILRCVPISNHLYFYWYRQILGQKVEFLVSFYNNEISEKSEIFDDQFSVERPDGSNFTLKIRSTKLEDSAMYFCASRQGQGRLAQPQHFGDGTRLSIL.